The 21 T cell receptor beta chains in this list originate from one sample, sequenced in a study of identical twins. TCRdb redid the calling of the 5' RACE reads with MiXCR, one entry per CDR3 protein. The sample has 200,000 to 250,000 distinct CDR3 sequences; 12% are singletons. This sample also appeared in a second study, on yellow fever vaccine responses in identical twins.

What was sequenced was memory (CD45RO+) T cells sorted from blood. All receptors derive from a woman between 18 and 29 years old in good health.

Regarding this clonotype: This clone may be a read error of a much larger clone one base away. This sequence joins TRBV7-2 and TRBJ2-3, with TRBD2 as a possible D gene (5 bases). This CDR3 region has 16 residues. Per the germline V gene, CDR1 is SGHTA and CDR2 is FQGNSA. V shed 0 bases and J shed 6 bases, with 16 bases lying between them. The DNA for the CDR3 is TGTGCCAGCAGCTTAGCGCTAGGAGAGGGAAGGGATACGCAGTATTTT. Amino acids: CASSLALGEGRDTQYF.

The chain joins TRBV7-9 to TRBJ2-7; unclear D gene. Per the germline V gene, CDR1 is SEHNR and CDR2 is FQNEAQ (reference sequence). This CDR3 contains 14 residues. Trimming removed 5 bases at V and 3 bases at J, with 14 bases between. The CDR3 DNA reads as TGTGCCAGCAGCCCCAAGCCAGGTGACTACGAGCAGTACTTC. It encodes CASSPKPGDYEQYF.

The chain links TRBV6-1 to TRBJ2-1; 7 bases agree with TRBD2. CDR3 length: 15 amino acids. Germline trimming cut 1 base from V and 4 bases from J; bases unmatched to any gene: 4. Germline CDR1 reads MNHNS; CDR2 reads SASEGT. CDR3 amino acids: CASSEGGGKYNEQFF. In nucleotides, the CDR3 is TGTGCCAGCAGTGAAGGGGGGGGAAAGTACAATGAGCAGTTCTTC.

This chain uses TRBV28 with TRBJ2-7, with D unclear. The length of the CDR3 is 12 residues. The germline gives CDR1 MDHEN, CDR2 SYDVKM. Trimming took off 5 bases at V and 6 bases at J, with 11 bases between the two ends. Here the CDR3 DNA reads TGTGCCAGCAGTACCAGGAGAGTCGAGCAGTACTTC. This encodes CASSTRRVEQYF. Complete variable domain (other parts from reference TRBV28 and TRBJ2-7): DVKVTQSSRYLVKRTGEKVFLECVQDMDHENMFWYRQDPGLGLRLIYFSYDVKMKEKGDIPEGYSVSREKKERFSLILESASTNQTSMYLCASSTRRVEQYFGPGTRLTVT.

This clonotype appeared many times. The V call is TRBV4-3, the J call TRBJ2-7, with 7 bases fitting TRBD1. Germline V CDR1 and CDR2: LGHNA, YSLEER. V shed 0 bases and J 3 bases; nucleotides not matched to a gene: 14. CDR3 size: 18 residues. The DNA of the CDR3 is TGCGCCAGCAGCCAAGATAGAGTGGTTGAGGGGGCGGTCTACGAGCAGTACTTC. It encodes CASSQDRVVEGAVYEQYF.

This clonotype was observed a handful of times. This CDR3 reads CASRTRGGANVLTF. The CDR3 DNA reads TGTGCCAGCAGGACACGAGGTGGGGCCAACGTCCTGACTTTC. This chain connects TRBV6-1 to TRBJ2-6, with D unclear. The V end was cut by 6 bases, the J end by 3 bases, with 9 bases between. Germline CDR1 and CDR2: MNHNS and SASEGT. The CDR3 sequence is 14 residues long.

This clonotype was picked up many times. V and J are TRBV7-2 and TRBJ1-1; possible D gene TRBD1, 5 bases. V was cut by 2 bases and J by 0 bases, with 13 bases left in between. Germline CDR1 and CDR2: SGHTA and FQGNSA. CDR3 length: 16 residues. CDR3 DNA sequence: TGTGCCAGCAGCTTATCTCAGGGACTCATGAACACTGAAGCTTTCTTT. It translates to CASSLSQGLMNTEAFF.

There are many counts of this clonotype. The chain combines TRBV9 with TRBJ2-1, with TRBD2 matching over 11 bases. The CDR3 sequence is 16 residues long. Trimming at V came to 0 bases and at J to 5 bases, leaving 4 bases not matched to a gene. CDR1 is SGDLS and CDR2 is YYNGEE in the germline V gene. For the CDR3, the DNA is TGTGCCAGCAGCGTAGGACTAGCGGGGAGAGACAATGAGCAGTTCTTC. Its translation is CASSVGLAGRDNEQFF.

The genes are TRBV5-1 and TRBJ2-2, with a possible D match to TRBD1 (6 bases). Germline loops: CDR1 SGHRS, CDR2 YFSETQ. The CDR3 runs 15 residues. V lost 1 base, J lost 5 bases, and 12 bases lay in between. This CDR3 is CASSLSSGETGELFF. The CDR3 DNA sequence: TGCGCCAGCAGCTTGAGTTCAGGGGAAACCGGGGAGCTGTTTTTT.

The chain employs TRBV25-1 and TRBJ1-2; D remains ambiguous. The CDR3 is 15 residues long. The V gene lost 5 bases and the J gene lost 8 bases, with 21 bases spanning the gap. Per germline, CDR1 MGHDK and CDR2 SYGVNS. CDR3 in DNA: TGTGCCAGCAGTTCAACGCCCGTGGTTAGGGAGGGCTACACCTTC. It specifies CASSSTPVVREGYTF.

The genes are TRBV4-1 and TRBJ2-1; 12 nucleotides agree with TRBD2. The V segment lost 4 bases and the J segment 5 bases; nucleotides outside the gene matches: 3. Germline lookup yields CDR1 MGHRA and CDR2 YSYEKL. The CDR3 runs 15 residues. CDR3 sequence (DNA): TGCGCCAGCAGCCTACTAGCGGGGGGCCACAATGAGCAGTTCTTC. Translated: CASSLLAGGHNEQFF.

In this sample, this clonotype turned up many times. V gene TRBV28 combines with J gene TRBJ2-1, with D unclear. This CDR3 is built from 11 residues. Germline CDR1 is MDHEN and CDR2 is SYDVKM. V dropped 7 bases and J dropped 4 bases, with 5 bases sitting between them. CDR3: CASTQYNEQFF. CDR3 coding DNA: TGTGCCAGCACCCAGTACAATGAGCAGTTCTTC.

This clonotype was seen once. The V call is TRBV4-2, the J call TRBJ2-3; TRBD2 aligns across 7 bases. This CDR3 is 17 amino acids long. Looked up from germline, CDR1 is LGHNA and CDR2 is YNFKEQ. Germline trimming cut 1 base from V and 0 bases from J; bases unmatched to any gene: 7. The CDR3 bases are TGTGCCAGCAGCCAAGTTGGACTAGTCACTAGCACAGATACGCAGTATTTT. It encodes CASSQVGLVTSTDTQYF.

The chain employs TRBV20-1 and TRBJ2-1; maybe TRBD2 (7 bases). Germline V gene data show CDR1 as DFQATT and CDR2 as SNEGSKA (reference sequence). The V and J ends lost 0 bases and 1 base respectively, with 10 bases between them. The CDR3 is 15 residues long. CDR3 in amino acids: CSAREQGGSYNEQFF. The CDR3 region has the DNA TGCAGTGCTAGAGAACAGGGAGGGTCCTACAATGAGCAGTTCTTC.

In its sample, this clonotype was seen a few times. The chain couples TRBV4-1 to TRBJ1-1; perhaps TRBD1 as D (5 bases). V shed 4 bases and J shed 6 bases, with 12 bases lying between them. From germline, CDR1 is MGHRA and CDR2 YSYEKL. There are 13 residues in the CDR3. CDR3 DNA sequence: TGCGCCAGCAGCCGTCGGGGGAGCGCTGAAGCTTTCTTT. Translated, it gives CASSRRGSAEAFF.

CDR3 protein: CSATGLILDEQYF. The CDR3 nucleotides read TGCAGTGCTACGGGTCTCATCTTGGACGAGCAGTACTTC. V is TRBV20-1 and J is TRBJ2-7; D uncertain. Germline CDR1 is DFQATT and CDR2 is SNEGSKA (reference sequence). V was cut by 4 bases and J by 5 bases, with 15 bases left in between. The CDR3 is 13 residues long.

J is TRBJ2-7 and V is TRBV7-9; TRBD2 matches 7 bases. Germline assignment: CDR1 SEHNR and CDR2 FQNEAQ (reference sequence). The CDR3 contains 15 residues. The V gene end was trimmed by 2 bases and the J gene end by 3 bases; junction bases not matched to a gene: 7. Written as DNA, the CDR3 is TGTGCCAGCAGCTTACCCGGACTAGAGGGCTACGAGCAGTACTTC. Amino acids: CASSLPGLEGYEQYF. The complete variable domain, with remaining parts taken from reference TRBV7-9 and TRBJ2-7, reads DTGVSQNPRHKITKRGQNVTFRCDPISEHNRLYWYRQTLGQGPEFLTYFQNEAQLEKSRLLSDRFSAERPKGSFSTLEIQRTEQGDSAMYLCASSLPGLEGYEQYFGPGTRLTVT.

This clonotype was observed many times. V and J are TRBV28 and TRBJ1-2, with 8 bases that match TRBD1. From germline, CDR1 is MDHEN and CDR2 SYDVKM. The V and J ends lost 6 bases and 8 bases, in that order; junction bases with no gene match: 5. The CDR3 length is 12 residues. The CDR3 sequence is CASSYDRGGYTF. The DNA for the CDR3 is TGTGCCAGCAGCTACGACAGGGGCGGCTACACCTTC.

The genes are TRBV18 and TRBJ2-7; TRBD2 agrees at 8 bases. The J segment lost 4 bases and the V segment lost 1 base, leaving 6 bases of the junction unmatched. CDR3 length: 15 amino acids. Germline CDR1 and CDR2: KGHSH and LQKENI. The CDR3 DNA is TGTGCCAGCTCACCACAAGAAGCGGGGGCTTACGAGCAGTACTTC. It translates to CASSPQEAGAYEQYF.

There are many counts of this clonotype. The chain joins TRBV5-5 to TRBJ2-2, with D unclear. Germline V gene data show CDR1 as SGHKS and CDR2 as YYEKEE (reference sequence). The CDR3 runs 15 residues. V was trimmed by 1 base and J by 0 bases, leaving 7 bases between them. CDR3 protein: CASSLRPPNTGELFF. The CDR3, as DNA: TGTGCCAGCAGCTTGAGGCCGCCGAACACCGGGGAGCTGTTTTTT.

This clonotype was observed a few times. The chain couples TRBV20-1 to TRBJ2-7; TRBD1 matches at 8 bases. CDR3 length: 14 amino acids. Trimming removed 3 bases from V and 2 bases from J; junction bases left unmatched: 6. Per the germline V gene, CDR1 is DFQATT and CDR2 is SNEGSKA (reference sequence). The CDR3 here is CSASLSGGAYEQYF. CDR3 nucleotide sequence: TGCAGTGCTAGCCTATCAGGGGGCGCCTACGAGCAGTACTTC.